The 29 T cell receptor beta chains listed next were all sequenced from one sample in a study of control samples from healthy donors and cancer patients. Using immunoSEQ multiplex PCR, the repertoire was profiled, and TCRdb retains in-frame clones only, with some absent. The sample has about 160,000 clones, about 94% seen once; the top ten hold more than 8%. The sample comprised blood. The source of these receptors is a middle-aged woman in good health.

The rearrangement links TRBV6-6 to TRBJ1-1, with TRBD1 identical over 7 bases. V dropped 5 bases and J dropped 1; count of bases not matched to a gene: 10. The CDR3 consists of 16 residues. Germline assignment: CDR1 MNHNY and CDR2 SVGAGI (reference sequence). Written as DNA, the CDR3 is TGTGCCAGCAGTCGAATACAGGGGACTTCGAACACTGAAGCTTTCTTT. Encoded protein: CASSRIQGTSNTEAFF.

This chain uses TRBV7-6 with TRBJ1-2, with 9 positions matching TRBD1. The CDR3 is 13 amino acids. V shed 5 bases, J shed 7 bases, and the junction held 5 bases outside the gene matches. Germline lookup yields CDR1 SGHVS and CDR2 FNYEAQ. The CDR3 loop reads CASSLGQGGGYTF. In nucleotides, the CDR3 is TGTGCCAGCAGCCTGGGACAGGGTGGTGGCTACACCTTC.

The sample holds one count of this clone. This rearrangement joins TRBV27 to TRBJ1-4; D is ambiguous. V gave up 6 bases and J gave up 5 bases, with 10 bases separating them. The CDR3 is 13 amino acids. Looked up from germline, CDR1 is MNHEY and CDR2 is SMNVEV (reference sequence). The DNA for the CDR3 is TGTGCCAGCAGCCTAAGGACGAATGAAAAACTGTTTTTT. This translates into CASSLRTNEKLFF.

The chain carries TRBV4-2 and TRBJ2-3; D uncertain. Germline V gene data show CDR1 as LGHNA and CDR2 as YNFKEQ. The CDR3 runs 16 residues. V was trimmed by 0 bases and J by 3 bases, leaving 13 bases between them. The CDR3 is CASSQDLPLGTDTQYF. The CDR3 DNA reads TGTGCCAGCAGCCAAGATCTTCCCCTAGGGACAGATACGCAGTATTTT.

The rearrangement uses TRBV29-1 and TRBJ1-1; no clear D. Trimming took 4 bases from V and 7 from J, leaving 13 bases between them. The CDR3 sequence is 12 residues long. The V gene's germline CDR1 is SQVTM and CDR2 ANQGSEA. The CDR3 loop is CSVVEWADEAFF. The CDR3 DNA is TGCAGCGTTGTTGAGTGGGCAGATGAAGCTTTCTTT.

The table lists this clone with a count of one. The chain links TRBV7-2 to TRBJ1-6; D not certain. Germline values: CDR1 SGHTA, CDR2 FQGNSA. V lost 3 bases to trimming and J lost 0 bases, with 12 bases between them. CDR3 size: 17 residues. This CDR3 is CASSLLGHSSYNSPLHF. The CDR3 bases are TGTGCCAGCAGCTTGCTCGGTCACAGCTCCTATAATTCACCCCTCCACTTT.

V and J are TRBV9 and TRBJ2-7, with D perhaps matching TRBD1 (6 bases). V was cut by 2 bases and J by 3 bases, with 9 bases left in between. CDR1 SGDLS and CDR2 YYNGEE come from the germline V gene. The CDR3 loop spans 13 amino acids. For the CDR3, the DNA is TGTGCCAGCAGCGTCGGGACAAACTACGAGCAGTACTTC. It codes for CASSVGTNYEQYF.

V and J are TRBV4-3 and TRBJ1-2; TRBD1 matches at 10 bases. Trimming took 5 bases from V and 8 from J; bases not matched to a gene: 11. The germline V gene has CDR1 LGHNA and CDR2 YSLEER. The CDR3 totals 15 residues. The CDR3 bases are TGCGCCAGCAGCTCTGAAGGGACAGGGGTTGACGGCTACACCTTC. It specifies CASSSEGTGVDGYTF.

The chain uses TRBV14 and TRBJ1-2, with D perhaps TRBD1 (6 bases). Germline assignment: CDR1 SGHDN and CDR2 FVKESK. This CDR3 is 15 amino acids long. The V and J ends lost 0 bases and 4 bases respectively, with 12 bases between them. The CDR3 loop reads CASSQDDRIVYGYTF. CDR3 coding DNA: TGTGCCAGCAGCCAAGATGACAGGATCGTCTATGGCTACACCTTC.

The chain has TRBV28 and TRBJ2-1, with 12 bases fitting TRBD2. This CDR3 has 15 amino acids. V was clipped by 2 bases and J by 9 bases; unmatched bases: 5. Germline assignment: CDR1 MDHEN and CDR2 SYDVKM. The CDR3 DNA follows: TGTGCCAGCAGTTTAGGGCTAGCGGGGGGGAGTGAGCAGTTCTTC. Its protein is CASSLGLAGGSEQFF.

This clone occurred once. The V and J genes are TRBV6-2 or TRBV6-3 and TRBJ1-3; no definite D call. The germline V gene encodes CDR1 MNHEY and CDR2 SVGEGT. The CDR3 loop spans 12 amino acids. V lost 5 bases to trimming and J lost 2 bases, with 4 bases between them. CDR3 region: CASSGPGNTIYF. DNA of the CDR3: TGTGCCAGCAGTGGACCTGGAAACACCATATATTTT.

This chain links TRBV6-6 with TRBJ1-1; D perhaps matches TRBD1 (6 bases). Per germline, CDR1 MNHNY and CDR2 SVGAGI (reference sequence). V was shortened by 2 bases and J by 0 bases, with 13 bases between the two germline ends. The CDR3 length is 16 residues. CDR3 region: CASSYAGGRVNTEAFF. DNA of the CDR3: TGTGCCAGCAGTTACGCCGGGGGGCGCGTGAACACTGAAGCTTTCTTT.

The chain carries TRBV18 and TRBJ2-7; D ambiguous. This CDR3 region has 14 residues. Germline CDR1 is KGHSH and CDR2 is LQKENI. Trimming pared 1 base from V and 2 bases from J, leaving 9 bases between. This chain's CDR3 is CASSPRHQTYEQYF. CDR3 sequence (DNA): TGTGCCAGCTCACCACGCCACCAAACCTACGAGCAGTACTTC.

CDR3: CASSHLGGWEQFF. CDR3 in DNA: TGTGCCAGCAGCCACTTAGGGGGTTGGGAGCAGTTCTTC. This chain connects TRBV6-4 to TRBJ2-1; D possibly corresponds to TRBD1 (6 bases). The V end lost 6 bases, the J end lost 10 bases, and 16 bases lay between the germline ends. The CDR3 spans 13 residues. CDR1 and CDR2 from the germline V gene are MRHNA and SNTAGT.

The chain has TRBV19 and TRBJ2-5, with D unresolved. The CDR3 runs 11 residues. The V gene lost 10 bases and the J gene lost 4 bases, with 10 bases spanning the gap. The germline V gene has CDR1 LNHDA and CDR2 SQIVND (reference sequence). For the CDR3, the DNA is TGTGCCACCGAGACGGGAGAGACCCAGTACTTC. Protein sequence: CATETGETQYF.

V is TRBV18 and J is TRBJ2-7; no clear D gene. Germline CDR1 KGHSH, CDR2 LQKENI. The CDR3 is 14 amino acids. V lost 0 bases, J lost 0 bases, and 6 bases lay in between. In nucleotides, the CDR3 is TGTGCCAGCTCACCACCGTCGGTCTCCTACGAGCAGTACTTC. This encodes CASSPPSVSYEQYF.

The J gene is TRBJ2-6, the V gene TRBV7-2, with D unclear. CDR1 is SGHTA and CDR2 is FQGNSA in the germline V gene. V was trimmed by 5 bases and J by 1 base, leaving 12 bases between them. The CDR3 has 16 amino acids. The CDR3 DNA reads as TGTGCCAGCAGCCTCGTTAGGGTATCTGGGGCCAACGTCCTGACTTTC. Its translation: CASSLVRVSGANVLTF.

This clone was observed a single time. The chain uses TRBV7-3 and TRBJ2-6, with a weak D call TRBD2 (5 bases). Germline CDR1 is SGHTA and CDR2 is FQGTGA. The CDR3 spans 15 residues. Deletions cut 5 bases from V and 2 bases from J, with 10 bases between. The CDR3 loop reads CASSEGFPGANVLTF. CDR3 coding DNA: TGTGCCAGCAGCGAGGGTTTTCCTGGGGCCAACGTCCTGACTTTC.

The V gene is TRBV6-5, the J gene TRBJ1-3, with 8 bases identical to TRBD1. Trimming took 2 bases from V and 2 from J; bases not matched to a gene: 2. This CDR3 contains 15 residues. Germline assignment: CDR1 MNHEY and CDR2 SVGAGI. The CDR3 DNA follows: TGTGCCAGCAGTTACGACAGGGGTCCTGGAAACACCATATATTTT. Its protein product is CASSYDRGPGNTIYF.

This clone was observed once. The CDR3 DNA follows: TGCGCCAGCAGCGTTCTCGCCGCAACTAATGAAAAACTGTTTTTT. Its translation: CASSVLAATNEKLFF. The rearrangement links TRBV5-1 to TRBJ1-4, with D hard to call. Trimming removed 4 bases from V and 0 bases from J, with 10 bases in between. CDR1 is SGHRS, CDR2 YFSETQ, per germline. The CDR3 is made up of 15 amino acids.

This clone showed up just once. This sequence joins TRBV11-2 and TRBJ1-1; D is ambiguous. Trimming removed 4 bases at V and 2 bases at J, with 17 bases between. CDR1 is SGHAT, CDR2 FQNNGV, per germline. CDR3 length: 16 residues. CDR3 DNA: TGTGCCAGCAGCTCATTCGACACTGACGGAAACACTGAAGCTTTCTTT. Its translation: CASSSFDTDGNTEAFF.

The chain uses TRBV5-1 and TRBJ1-1; D uncertain. Germline CDR1 reads SGHRS; CDR2 reads YFSETQ. CDR3 size: 14 residues. Deletions cut 4 bases from V and 4 bases from J, with 14 bases between. The CDR3 sequence: CASSLITETTEAFF. The CDR3 bases are TGCGCCAGCAGCCTGATCACAGAGACCACTGAAGCTTTCTTT. Complete variable domain (other parts from reference TRBV5-1 and TRBJ1-1): KAGVTQTPRYLIKTRGQQVTLSCSPISGHRSVSWYQQTPGQGLQFLFEYFSETQRNKGNFPGRFSGRQFSNSRSEMNVSTLELGDSALYLCASSLITETTEAFFGQGTRLTVV.

As DNA, the CDR3 is TGCGCCAGCAGCCAAGATTTCGCGGGGGGGCGGTTGGCCGGGGAGCTGTTTTTT. Residues: CASSQDFAGGRLAGELFF. This chain links TRBV4-3 with TRBJ2-2; 9 bases line up with TRBD2. Germline V gene lookup returns CDR1 LGHNA and CDR2 YSLEER. V dropped 0 bases and J dropped 6; count of bases not matched to a gene: 11. The CDR3 totals 18 residues.

The chain has TRBV18 and TRBJ1-1, with D unclear. V lost 5 bases, J lost 1 base, and 11 bases lay in between. Germline CDR1 KGHSH, CDR2 LQKENI. The CDR3 totals 14 residues. The CDR3: CASSVLPANTEAFF. CDR3 coding DNA: TGTGCCAGCTCAGTATTACCAGCGAACACTGAAGCTTTCTTT.

The J gene is TRBJ1-1, the V gene TRBV9; 8 nucleotides align to TRBD1. CDR1 is SGDLS, CDR2 YYNGEE, per germline. V gave up 0 bases and J gave up 1 base; unmatched junction bases: 5. CDR3 length equals 16 residues. The CDR3 coding sequence is TGTGCCAGCAGCGTAGACCCCACAGGGGGGAACACTGAAGCTTTCTTT. It encodes CASSVDPTGGNTEAFF.

The sample holds one count of this clone. The J gene is TRBJ1-5, the V gene TRBV3-1 (or the pseudogene TRBV3-2); maybe TRBD1 (5 bases). CDR1 and CDR2 (germline): LGHDT, YNNKEL (reference sequence). Trimming took 1 base from V and 7 from J, leaving 11 bases between them. The CDR3 has 14 residues. The CDR3 sequence: CASSQVRGEQPQHF. The CDR3 coding sequence is TGTGCCAGCAGCCAAGTCCGGGGCGAACAGCCCCAGCATTTT.

This chain's CDR3 is CASSLTGIYGYTF. CDR3 in DNA: TGTGCCAGCAGCTTGACAGGGATTTATGGCTACACCTTC. The rearrangement links TRBV7-8 to TRBJ1-2; 7 bases align to TRBD1. The CDR3 spans 13 residues. The V gene's germline CDR1 is SGHVS and CDR2 FQNEAQ. With 3 bases clipped from V and 5 bases from J, the junction kept 3 bases outside the gene matches. The whole variable domain, remainder taken from reference TRBV7-8 and TRBJ1-2, is GAGVSQSPRYKVAKRGQDVALRCDPISGHVSLFWYQQALGQGPEFLTYFQNEAQLDKSGLPSDRFFAERPEGSVSTLKIQRTQQEDSAVYLCASSLTGIYGYTFGSGTRLTVV.

This chain uses TRBV7-8 with TRBJ1-5; no reliable D call. CDR1 is SGHVS, CDR2 FQNEAQ, per germline. This CDR3 has 12 residues. With 2 bases removed from V and 11 bases from J, the gap between germline ends came to 10 bases. CDR3 sequence reads: CASSLRIGAQHF. For the CDR3, the DNA is TGTGCCAGCAGCTTACGGATTGGGGCCCAGCATTTT.

The chain combines TRBV3-1 (or the pseudogene TRBV3-2) with TRBJ2-7; 8 bases match TRBD2. CDR3 length: 20 amino acids. The V and J ends lost 0 bases and 0 bases, in that order; junction bases with no gene match: 16. CDR1 and CDR2 from the germline V gene are LGHDT and YNNKEL (reference sequence). CDR3 coding DNA: TGTGCCAGCAGCCAAGAATGGGCGGGGGGATTTCAACGAAGCTCCTACGAGCAGTACTTC. This translates into CASSQEWAGGFQRSSYEQYF.